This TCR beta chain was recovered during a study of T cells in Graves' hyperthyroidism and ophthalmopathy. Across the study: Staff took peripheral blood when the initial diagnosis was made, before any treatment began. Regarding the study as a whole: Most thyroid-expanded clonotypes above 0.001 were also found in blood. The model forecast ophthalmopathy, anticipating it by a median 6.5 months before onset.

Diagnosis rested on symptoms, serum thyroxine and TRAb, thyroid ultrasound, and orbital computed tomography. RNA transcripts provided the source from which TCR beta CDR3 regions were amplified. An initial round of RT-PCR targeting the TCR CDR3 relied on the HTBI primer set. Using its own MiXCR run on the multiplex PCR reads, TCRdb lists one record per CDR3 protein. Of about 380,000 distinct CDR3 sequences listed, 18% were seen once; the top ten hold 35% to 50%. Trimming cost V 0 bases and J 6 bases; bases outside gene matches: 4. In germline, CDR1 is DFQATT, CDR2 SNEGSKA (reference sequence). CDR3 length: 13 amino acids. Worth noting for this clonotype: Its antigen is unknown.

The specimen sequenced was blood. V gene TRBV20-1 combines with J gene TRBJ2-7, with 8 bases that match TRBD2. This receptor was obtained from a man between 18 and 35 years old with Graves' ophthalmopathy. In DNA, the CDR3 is TGCAGTGCTAGAGACGGGGGGGCCGTCGAGCAGTACTTC. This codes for CSARDGGAVEQYF.